This TCR beta chain was sequenced for a study of CXCR3-negative and CXCR3-positive naive CD8 T cells. Overall study findings and caveats: Memory cells diverged, while naive CXCR3-positive and CXCR3-negative cells had similar TRBV-TRBJ usage. Much lower diversity was found in memory CD8+ cells, while both naive subsets had comparably high diversity. CXCR3 expression partially decreased after cryopreservation; most assays used fresh PBMCs. The TRB CDR3s that CXCR3-positive naive cells carried were more hydrophobic than those of CXCR3-negative naive cells.

By frequency, this clonotype registers medium-sized (0.01 to 0.1%). What it recognizes is unknown. Naive CD8+ T cells showed a CD45RO-CCR7+CD27+CD95- phenotype. Germline CDR1 and CDR2: SGDLS and YYNGEE. This CDR3 is 15 amino acids long. Via 5' RACE with UMI labels, TRB cDNA libraries were prepared. From the 5' RACE reads, TCRdb lists one entry per CDR3 protein and no DNA. This sample's table has several thousand distinct CDR3 sequences. This rearrangement joins TRBV9 to TRBJ2-4; absent DNA, TCRdb's TRBD2 call cannot be checked. The sample comprised naive CXCR3+ CD8+ T cells from blood. Noted subset: CD45RO-CCR7+CD27+CD95- naive CD8+ T cells expressing CXCR3 (TNR3+). The TCR was taken from a human donor in good health. Some clones in this sample may be carry-over from other donors' samples. The CDR3 spells CASSPGTIAKNIQYF. Combining the CDR3 with reference TRBV9 and TRBJ2-4 gives the whole variable domain DSGVTQTPKHLITATGQRVTLRCSPRSGDLSVYWYQQSLDQGLQFLIQYYNGEERAKGNILERFSAQQFPDLHSELNLSSLELGDSALYFCASSPGTIAKNIQYFGAGTRLSVL.